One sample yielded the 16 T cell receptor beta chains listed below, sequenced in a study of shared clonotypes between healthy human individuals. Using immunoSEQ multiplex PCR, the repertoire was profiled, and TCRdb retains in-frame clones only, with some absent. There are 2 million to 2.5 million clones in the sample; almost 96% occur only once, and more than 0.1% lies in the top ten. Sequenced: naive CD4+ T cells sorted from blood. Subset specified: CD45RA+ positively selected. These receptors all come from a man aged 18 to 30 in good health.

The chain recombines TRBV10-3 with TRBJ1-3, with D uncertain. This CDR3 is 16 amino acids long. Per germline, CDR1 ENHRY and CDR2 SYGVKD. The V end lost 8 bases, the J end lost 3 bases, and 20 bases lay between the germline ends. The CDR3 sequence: CAISDEALTFGNTIYF. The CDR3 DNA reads TGTGCCATCTCGGATGAGGCGCTGACCTTTGGAAACACCATATATTTT.

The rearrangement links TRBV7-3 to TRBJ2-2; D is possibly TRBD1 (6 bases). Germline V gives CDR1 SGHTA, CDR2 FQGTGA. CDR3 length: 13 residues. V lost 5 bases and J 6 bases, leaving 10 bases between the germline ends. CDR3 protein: CASSKQGPGELFF. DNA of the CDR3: TGTGCCAGCAGCAAACAGGGTCCCGGGGAGCTGTTTTTT.

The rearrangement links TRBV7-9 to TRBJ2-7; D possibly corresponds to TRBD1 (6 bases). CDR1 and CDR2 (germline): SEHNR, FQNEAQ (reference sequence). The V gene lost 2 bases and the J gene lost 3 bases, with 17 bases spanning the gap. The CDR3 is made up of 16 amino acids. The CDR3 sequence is CASSLNDRPLDYEQYF. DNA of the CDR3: TGTGCCAGCAGCTTAAACGACAGGCCCCTTGACTACGAGCAGTACTTC.

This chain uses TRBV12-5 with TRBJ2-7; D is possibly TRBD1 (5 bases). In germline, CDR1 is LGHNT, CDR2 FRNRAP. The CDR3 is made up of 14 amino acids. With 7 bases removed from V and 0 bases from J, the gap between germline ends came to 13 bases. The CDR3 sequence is CASVRTNGSYEQYF. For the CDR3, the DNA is TGTGCTAGTGTTAGGACAAATGGCTCCTACGAGCAGTACTTC.

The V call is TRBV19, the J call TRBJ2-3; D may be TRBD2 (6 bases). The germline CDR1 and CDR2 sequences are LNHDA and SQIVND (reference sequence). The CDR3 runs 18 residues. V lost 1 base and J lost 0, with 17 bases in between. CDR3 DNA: TGTGCCAGTAGTATAGGGGGGATTAGCGGAGCTAGCACAGATACGCAGTATTTT. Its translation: CASSIGGISGASTDTQYF.

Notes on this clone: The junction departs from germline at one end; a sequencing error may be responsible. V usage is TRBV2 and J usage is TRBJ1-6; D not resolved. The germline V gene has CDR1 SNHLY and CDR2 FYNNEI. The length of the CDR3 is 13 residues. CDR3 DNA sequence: TGTGCCGGCAGGACGGGGTCGAATTCACCCCTCCACTTT. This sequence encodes CAGRTGSNSPLHF.

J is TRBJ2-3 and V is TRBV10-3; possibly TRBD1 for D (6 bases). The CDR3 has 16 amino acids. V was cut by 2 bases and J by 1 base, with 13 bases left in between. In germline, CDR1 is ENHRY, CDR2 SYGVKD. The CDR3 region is CAISEEVGARTDTQYF. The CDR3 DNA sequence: TGTGCCATCAGTGAGGAAGTGGGGGCGCGCACAGATACGCAGTATTTT.

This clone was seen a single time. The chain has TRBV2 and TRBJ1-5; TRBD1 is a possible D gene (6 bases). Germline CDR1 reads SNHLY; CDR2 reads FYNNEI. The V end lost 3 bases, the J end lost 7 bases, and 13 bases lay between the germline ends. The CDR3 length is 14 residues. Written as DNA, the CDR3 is TGTGCCAGCAGTGATTCGGGGGGCCAGCAGCCCCAGCATTTT. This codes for CASSDSGGQQPQHF.

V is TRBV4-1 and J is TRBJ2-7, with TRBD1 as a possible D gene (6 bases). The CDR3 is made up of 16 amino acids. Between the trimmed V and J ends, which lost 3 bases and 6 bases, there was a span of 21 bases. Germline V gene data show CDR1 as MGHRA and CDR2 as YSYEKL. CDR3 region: CASSQHAVGARVEQYF. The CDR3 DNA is TGCGCCAGCAGCCAGCACGCGGTGGGGGCTCGAGTCGAGCAGTACTTC.

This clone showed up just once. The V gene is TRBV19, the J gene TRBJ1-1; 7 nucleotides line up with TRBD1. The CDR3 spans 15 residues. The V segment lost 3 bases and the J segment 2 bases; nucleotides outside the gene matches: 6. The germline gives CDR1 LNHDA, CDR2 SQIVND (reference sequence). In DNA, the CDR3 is TGTGCCAGTAGTATCTTAGACAGGGACAACACTGAAGCTTTCTTT. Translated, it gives CASSILDRDNTEAFF.

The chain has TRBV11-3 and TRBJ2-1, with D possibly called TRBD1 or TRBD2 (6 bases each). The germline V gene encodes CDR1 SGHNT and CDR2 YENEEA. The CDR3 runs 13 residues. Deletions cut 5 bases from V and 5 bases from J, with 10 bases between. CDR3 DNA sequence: TGTGCCAGCAGCGTAGGGGGGAACAATGAGCAGTTCTTC. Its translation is CASSVGGNNEQFF.

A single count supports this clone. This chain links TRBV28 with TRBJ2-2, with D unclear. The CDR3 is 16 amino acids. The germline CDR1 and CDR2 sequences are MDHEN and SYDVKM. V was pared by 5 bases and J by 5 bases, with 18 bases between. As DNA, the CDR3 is TGTGCCAGCAGTCCCCGTCAAGGGTATCCGACCGGGGAGCTGTTTTTT. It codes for CASSPRQGYPTGELFF.

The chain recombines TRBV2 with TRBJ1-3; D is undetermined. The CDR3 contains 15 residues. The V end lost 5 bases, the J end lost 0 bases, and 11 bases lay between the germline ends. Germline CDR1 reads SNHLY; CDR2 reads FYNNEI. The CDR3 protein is CASSQTLSSGNTIYF. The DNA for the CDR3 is TGTGCCAGCAGTCAAACATTGAGCTCTGGAAACACCATATATTTT. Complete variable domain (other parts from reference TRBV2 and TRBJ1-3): EPEVTQTPSHQVTQMGQEVILRCVPISNHLYFYWYRQILGQKVEFLVSFYNNEISEKSEIFDDQFSVERPDGSNFTLKIRSTKLEDSAMYFCASSQTLSSGNTIYFGEGSWLTVV.

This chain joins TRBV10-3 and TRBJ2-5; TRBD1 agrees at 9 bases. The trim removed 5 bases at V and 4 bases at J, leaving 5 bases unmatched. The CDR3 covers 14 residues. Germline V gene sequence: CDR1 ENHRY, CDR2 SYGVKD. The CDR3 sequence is CAISPGTGRETQYF. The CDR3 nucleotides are TGTGCCATCAGTCCCGGGACAGGGCGAGAGACCCAGTACTTC.

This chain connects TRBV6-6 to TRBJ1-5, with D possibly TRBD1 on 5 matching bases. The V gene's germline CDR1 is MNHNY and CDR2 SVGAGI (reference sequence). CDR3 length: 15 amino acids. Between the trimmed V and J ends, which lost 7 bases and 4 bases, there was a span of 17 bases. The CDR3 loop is CASTYSRGVNQPQHF. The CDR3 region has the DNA TGTGCCAGCACCTACTCTCGGGGGGTAAATCAGCCCCAGCATTTT.

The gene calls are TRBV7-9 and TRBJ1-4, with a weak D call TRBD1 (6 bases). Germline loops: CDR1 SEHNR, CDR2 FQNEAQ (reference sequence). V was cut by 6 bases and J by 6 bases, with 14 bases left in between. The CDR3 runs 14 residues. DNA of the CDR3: TGTGCCAGCAGTTCGGGGGCTGTGTATGAAAAACTGTTTTTT. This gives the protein CASSSGAVYEKLFF.